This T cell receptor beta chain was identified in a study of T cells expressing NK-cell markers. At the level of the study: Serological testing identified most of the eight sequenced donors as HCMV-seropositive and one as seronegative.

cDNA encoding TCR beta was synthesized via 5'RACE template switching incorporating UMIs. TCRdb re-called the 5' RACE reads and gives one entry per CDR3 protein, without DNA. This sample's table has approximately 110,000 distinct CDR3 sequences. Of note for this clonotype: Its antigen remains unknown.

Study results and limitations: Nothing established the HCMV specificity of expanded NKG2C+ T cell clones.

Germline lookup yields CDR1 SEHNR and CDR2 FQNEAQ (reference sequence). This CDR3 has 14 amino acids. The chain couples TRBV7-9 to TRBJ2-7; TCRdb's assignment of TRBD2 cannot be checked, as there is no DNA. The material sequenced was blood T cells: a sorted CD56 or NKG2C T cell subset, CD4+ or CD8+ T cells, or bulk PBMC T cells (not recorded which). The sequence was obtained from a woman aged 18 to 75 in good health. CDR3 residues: CASSPTSGRFEQYF.